This TCR beta chain was recovered during a study of T cell responses to AZD1222 COVID-19 vaccine. Notes on this clone: Its antigen is not known.

Germline values: CDR1 SGHVS, CDR2 FQNEAQ. V was shortened by 2 bases and J by 3 bases, with 8 bases between the two germline ends. CDR3 length: 13 amino acids. This table comes from immunoSEQ multiplex PCR, and its TCRdb copy is limited to in-frame clones, with some not included. The top ten clones hold more than 6.5% of a sample with about 150,000 clones, 88% of them seen once. Study-level findings and limits: It was only after the peak T cell response that any repertoires were sampled. Donors, mostly white British, included more females; clonal diversity was possibly underestimated.

The TCR was taken from an adult who had recovered from COVID-19. The sequences come from peripheral blood, collected after recovery from COVID-19. The chain recombines TRBV7-8 with TRBJ2-7, with D possibly being TRBD1 (6 bases). The chain's CDR3 is CASSLTGIYEQYF. As DNA, the CDR3 is TGTGCCAGCAGCTTAACAGGGATCTACGAGCAGTACTTC.